The 16 T cell receptor beta chains reported below all come from one sample, sequenced in a study of shared clonotypes between healthy human individuals. Only in-frame clones appear in the TCRdb table, and some are missing; sequencing was by immunoSEQ multiplex PCR. This sample yields roughly 2.5 million clones, of which around nine tenths are seen a single time; over 0.12% belongs to the top ten. Sequencing used naive CD4+ T cells sorted from blood. Subset: CD45RA+ positively selected. The receptors stem from a young man in good health.

This clone was observed a few times. CDR3 in DNA: TGTGCCAGCAGCTTTCCCTGGGACGCCGATGGCTACACCTTC. Its protein product is CASSFPWDADGYTF. The chain employs TRBV7-9 and TRBJ1-2, with D possibly matching TRBD1 (5 bases). The CDR3 is made up of 14 amino acids. The germline gives CDR1 SEHNR, CDR2 FQNEAQ (reference sequence). V lost 3 bases and J lost 6, with 14 bases in between. The whole variable domain, filled in from reference TRBV7-9 and TRBJ1-2, reads DTGVSQNPRHKITKRGQNVTFRCDPISEHNRLYWYRQTLGQGPEFLTYFQNEAQLEKSRLLSDRFSAERPKGSFSTLEIQRTEQGDSAMYLCASSFPWDADGYTFGSGTRLTVV.

The chain carries TRBV4-3 and TRBJ2-6; D perhaps matches TRBD1 (5 bases). Germline V gene sequence: CDR1 LGHNA, CDR2 YSLEER. This CDR3 has 16 residues. Trimming cost V 1 base and J 2 bases, with 9 bases left between them. The CDR3 reads CASSQGAGTGANVLTF. The CDR3, as DNA: TGCGCCAGCAGCCAAGGTGCAGGGACTGGGGCCAACGTCCTGACTTTC.

The chain couples TRBV19 to TRBJ1-5, with D possibly matching TRBD1 (5 bases). From germline, CDR1 is LNHDA and CDR2 SQIVND (reference sequence). The V end was cut by 5 bases, the J end by 7 bases, with 18 bases between. This CDR3 comprises 15 residues. CDR3 sequence reads: CASSGGDLGRQPQHF. In DNA form, the CDR3 reads TGTGCCAGTAGTGGGGGGGACTTGGGGCGCCAGCCCCAGCATTTT.

The rearrangement joins TRBV5-4 to TRBJ1-2; D call uncertain. This CDR3 is 16 amino acids long. V lost 0 bases and J lost 3, with 15 bases in between. The germline CDR1 and CDR2 sequences are SGHNT and YYREEE (reference sequence). CDR3 in DNA: TGTGCCAGCAGCTTGGGCGATAGAGGAGACGACTATGGCTACACCTTC. Its protein is CASSLGDRGDDYGYTF.

V gene TRBV6-5 combines with J gene TRBJ1-2; D possibly corresponds to TRBD1 (6 bases). The germline V and J ends were trimmed by 3 bases and 5 bases, with 13 bases remaining between them. Germline values: CDR1 MNHEY, CDR2 SVGAGI. The CDR3 has 14 residues. The CDR3 spells CASSYGTQGYGYTF. The CDR3 region has the DNA TGTGCCAGCAGTTATGGGACACAAGGTTATGGCTACACCTTC.

The chain joins TRBV4-3 to TRBJ1-6, with 8 positions matching TRBD1. Germline CDR1 LGHNA, CDR2 YSLEER. The J segment lost 0 bases and the V segment lost 1 base, leaving 11 bases of the junction unmatched. The CDR3 is made up of 20 amino acids. The CDR3 DNA is TGCGCCAGCAGCCAAGTCTATACCGGACAGGGATTCTCCTATAATTCACCCCTCCACTTT. Amino acids: CASSQVYTGQGFSYNSPLHF.

This rearrangement joins TRBV11-3 to TRBJ2-7, with TRBD2 matching 9 bases. Germline V gene lookup returns CDR1 SGHNT and CDR2 YENEEA. Trimming took 6 bases from V and 5 from J; bases not matched to a gene: 11. There are 15 residues in the CDR3. The CDR3, as DNA: TGTGCCAGCAGTTCCCCCGGGACTAGCAACCACGAGCAGTACTTC. Its translation: CASSSPGTSNHEQYF.

V gene TRBV19 combines with J gene TRBJ2-3; TRBD2 aligns across 7 bases. The CDR3 contains 15 residues. Germline V gene sequence: CDR1 LNHDA, CDR2 SQIVND (reference sequence). V lost 7 bases to trimming and J lost 0 bases; unmatched junction nucleotides: 7. Here the CDR3 DNA reads TGTGCCAGTACCTCGGGGGGAATTAGCACAGATACGCAGTATTTT. This translates into CASTSGGISTDTQYF.

The gene calls are TRBV2 and TRBJ1-1; D possibly corresponds to TRBD1 (5 bases). Looked up from germline, CDR1 is SNHLY and CDR2 is FYNNEI. This CDR3 contains 14 residues. V was shortened by 6 bases and J by 0 bases, with 11 bases between the two germline ends. CDR3 in amino acids: CASRGDSMNTEAFF. CDR3 DNA sequence: TGTGCCAGCAGGGGTGACAGTATGAACACTGAAGCTTTCTTT.

The J gene is TRBJ2-4, the V gene TRBV30; TRBD1 or TRBD2 may be the D gene (5 bases each). CDR3 length: 14 amino acids. V was shortened by 8 bases and J by 0 bases, with 14 bases between the two germline ends. Germline V gene lookup returns CDR1 GTSNPN and CDR2 SVGIG (reference sequence). CDR3 region: CAQKPGRAKNIQYF. The CDR3 DNA follows: TGTGCCCAGAAACCGGGGCGAGCCAAAAACATTCAGTACTTC.

The chain uses TRBV11-3 and TRBJ2-1, with 11 bases lining up with TRBD1. V lost 0 bases and J lost 7; bases outside the gene matches: 2. The germline CDR1 and CDR2 sequences are SGHNT and YENEEA. There are 15 residues in the CDR3. The CDR3 sequence: CASSLEGQGGNEQFF. CDR3 sequence (DNA): TGTGCCAGCAGCTTAGAGGGACAGGGGGGTAATGAGCAGTTCTTC.

The rearrangement links TRBV9 to TRBJ1-6; D is possibly TRBD1 (5 bases). Trimming left V 4 bases short and J 5 bases short, with 13 bases between. The CDR3 runs to 15 residues. Germline values: CDR1 SGDLS, CDR2 YYNGEE. The CDR3 DNA is TGTGCCAGCAGCCCCGGGGGGTCCCATAATTCACCCCTCCACTTT. It is translated as CASSPGGSHNSPLHF.

The chain links TRBV6-5 to TRBJ1-2; D is ambiguous. Trimming took off 0 bases at V and 0 bases at J, with 8 bases between the two ends. This CDR3 comprises 15 residues. Per germline, CDR1 MNHEY and CDR2 SVGAGI. The CDR3, as DNA: TGTGCCAGCAGTTACTCATTGGAGACTAACTATGGCTACACCTTC. Translation: CASSYSLETNYGYTF.

The chain recombines TRBV27 with TRBJ2-7; 7 nucleotides line up with TRBD1. The CDR3 covers 15 residues. Germline-derived CDR1 and CDR2 are MNHEY and SMNVEV (reference sequence). V shed 6 bases and J 1 base; nucleotides not matched to a gene: 9. Written as DNA, the CDR3 is TGTGCCAGCAGGATCTCCGACAGGGTATCCTACGAGCAGTACTTC. It encodes CASRISDRVSYEQYF.

In nucleotides, the CDR3 is TGTGCCAGCAGGATGGGACTACCCGGGGAGACCCAGTACTTC. Protein sequence: CASRMGLPGETQYF. The chain carries TRBV7-2 and TRBJ2-5, with 7 bases fitting TRBD2. CDR1 is SGHTA and CDR2 is FQGNSA in the germline V gene. The CDR3 spans 14 residues. Unmatched junction bases numbered 9, after V lost 6 bases and J lost 5 bases.

V is TRBV27 and J is TRBJ1-6, with D uncertain. This CDR3 is 14 amino acids long. Trimming removed 6 bases from V and 7 bases from J, with 13 bases in between. Germline CDR1 MNHEY, CDR2 SMNVEV (reference sequence). CDR3 DNA: TGTGCCAGCAGAGTGTGGCAGTTAAATTCACCCCTCCACTTT. Its translation: CASRVWQLNSPLHF.